The clone carrying this T cell receptor (beta chain) appeared a few times. Some clones are missing from TCRdb's copy, which holds only in-frame ones; the method was immunoSEQ multiplex PCR. The sample yields roughly 64,000 clones, over 85% seen once. Time point meaning: cycle 4 day 1 (C4D1), after six to seven weeks of nivolumab. In every patient, relapse followed autologous stem cell transplantation, while exposure to brentuximab vedotin differed. Best overall response was complete response, partial response or progressive disease in these relapsed/refractory classical Hodgkin lymphoma patients. This sample stems from a study of PD-1 blockade in classical Hodgkin lymphoma. Study-wide context: A 3 mg/kg intravenous dose of nivolumab was received by patients every 2 weeks.

This clonotype was obtained from a human donor with classical Hodgkin lymphoma. This material consisted of peripheral blood mononuclear cells (PBMCs), taken before the fourth cycle of nivolumab.

The CDR3 is CASSYDRVREQYF. CDR3 sequence (DNA): TGTGCCAGCAGTTACGACAGGGTGAGGGAGCAGTACTTC. V usage is TRBV27 and J usage is TRBJ2-7, with 7 bases that match TRBD1. J was trimmed by 7 bases and V by 4 bases; bases with no gene match: 7. Germline CDR1 is MNHEY and CDR2 is SMNVEV (reference sequence). The CDR3 is 13 residues long.